The entry below gives a single T cell receptor beta chain sequence along with its context. The data derive from a study of blood T cell repertoires in COVID-19. Assay used: immunoSEQ multiplex PCR; TCRdb lists only in-frame clones, some missing. The repertoire holds some 500,000 clones, with less than 90% as singletons. The CDR3 is made up of 14 amino acids. Trimming shortened V by 2 bases and J by 2 bases, and 8 bases separated the two germline ends. From germline, CDR1 is SGHTA and CDR2 FQGNSA. Sequenced: peripheral blood. The rearrangement links TRBV7-2 to TRBJ2-3; D remains ambiguous. The clonotype comes from a woman in her fifties or sixties with COVID-19, enrolled during active disease. DNA for the CDR3: TGTGCCAGCAGCTTATTCAGGATCACAGATACGCAGTATTTT. This translates into CASSLFRITDTQYF.